This T cell receptor beta chain is drawn from a study of blood T cell repertoires in COVID-19. Study context: The cDNA or gDNA used as material had been derived from T cells, B-cell-depleted T cells, or PBMCs.

The germline V gene encodes CDR1 LNHDA and CDR2 SQIVND (reference sequence). The CDR3 runs 15 residues. Trimming removed 7 bases from V and 2 bases from J; junction bases left unmatched: 8. The data were produced by immunoSEQ multiplex PCR, yet TCRdb's version contains in-frame clones alone and is incomplete. In the table there are over 100,000 clones, over 85% of which are singletons. Patients at the Seattle site were enrolled during active infection and followed longitudinally. The clonotype comes from a woman between 50 and 59 years old with COVID-19, enrolled during active disease. The chain links TRBV19 to TRBJ1-2; 9 bases are a match to TRBD1. Sequenced input: peripheral blood. The CDR3 protein is CASTLGQGTNYGYTF. The CDR3 bases are TGTGCCAGTACCCTGGGACAGGGAACCAACTATGGCTACACCTTC. Filled out from reference TRBV19 and TRBJ1-2, the complete variable domain reads DGGITQSPKYLFRKEGQNVTLSCEQNLNHDAMYWYRQDPGQGLRLIYYSQIVNDFQKGDIAEGYSVSREKKESFPLTVTSAQKNPTAFYLCASTLGQGTNYGYTFGSGTRLTVV.